This T cell receptor (beta chain) was profiled in a study of blood T cell repertoires in COVID-19. Study details: PBMCs, B-cell-depleted T cells, or T cells were the source of the cDNA or gDNA that made up the material.

The CDR3 totals 12 residues. Germline lookup yields CDR1 MNHNS and CDR2 SASEGT. Trimming stripped 2 bases from V and 3 bases from J, with 5 bases between. Seattle patients were enrolled during active infection and followed longitudinally. Per the original methods: Amplifying reference gene primers gave estimates of nucleated cell counts. Sequencing was performed with immunoSEQ multiplex PCR; in TCRdb, only in-frame clones are kept and a portion is missing. D and trimming come from the DNA, and the V and J calls and clone size come from that table. This table has 60,000 to 80,000 clones, roughly 80% appearing once.

The receptor's source is a man aged 45-65 years with COVID-19, enrolled during active disease. The chain links TRBV6-1 to TRBJ2-7; D uncertain. The material sequenced was peripheral blood. CDR3 coding DNA: TGTGCCAGCAGTGAAACTGACTACGAGCAGTACTTC. Its translation: CASSETDYEQYF.